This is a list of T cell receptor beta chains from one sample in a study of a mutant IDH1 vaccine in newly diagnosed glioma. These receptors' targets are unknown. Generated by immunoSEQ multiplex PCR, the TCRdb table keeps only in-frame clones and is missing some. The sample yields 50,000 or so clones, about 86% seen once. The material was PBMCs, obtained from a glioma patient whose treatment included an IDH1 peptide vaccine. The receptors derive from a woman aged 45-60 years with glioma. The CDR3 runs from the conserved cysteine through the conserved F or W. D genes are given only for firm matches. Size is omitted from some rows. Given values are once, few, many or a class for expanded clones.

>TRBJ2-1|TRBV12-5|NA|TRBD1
CASGWTGTGAYNEQFF
TGTGCTAGTGGTTGGACCGGGACAGGGGCCTACAATGAGCAGTTCTTC
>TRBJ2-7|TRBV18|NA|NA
CASSPQREQYF
TGTGCCAGCTCACCACAGAGAGAGCAGTACTTC
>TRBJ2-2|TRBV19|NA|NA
CASRRPDTGELFF
TGTGCCAGCAGGAGGCCAGACACCGGGGAGCTGTTTTTT
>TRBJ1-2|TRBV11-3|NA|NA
CASSQGKEGYGYTF
TGTGCCAGCAGCCAGGGGAAGGAGGGCTATGGCTACACCTTC
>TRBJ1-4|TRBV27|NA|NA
CASSPNRVTNEKLFF
TGTGCCAGCAGTCCTAACAGGGTCACTAATGAAAAACTGTTTTTT
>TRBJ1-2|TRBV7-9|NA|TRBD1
CASSLASQGVNGYTF
TGTGCCAGCAGCTTAGCGAGTCAGGGGGTTAATGGCTACACCTTC
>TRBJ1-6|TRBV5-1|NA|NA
CASSLDGYNSPLHF
TGCGCCAGCAGCTTGGACGGTTATAATTCACCCCTCCACTTT
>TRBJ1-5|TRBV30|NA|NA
CAWSGGQYNQPQHF
TGTGCCTGGAGTGGGGGGCAGTACAATCAGCCCCAGCATTTT
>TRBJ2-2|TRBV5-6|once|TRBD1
CASSLADRSFLFSTGELFF
TGTGCCAGCAGCCTGGCGGACAGGAGTTTTCTTTTTTCCACCGGGGAGCTGTTTTTT
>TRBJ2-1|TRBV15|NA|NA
CATSSGGSNEQFF
TGTGCCACCAGCAGCGGGGGATCGAATGAGCAGTTCTTC
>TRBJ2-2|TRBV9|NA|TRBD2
CASSGGGAITGELFF
TGTGCCAGCAGCGGCGGGGGGGCGATAACCGGGGAGCTGTTTTTT
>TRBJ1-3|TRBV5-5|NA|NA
CASSLSGFGSGNTIYF
TGTGCCAGCAGCTTGTCAGGGTTCGGTTCTGGAAACACCATATATTTT
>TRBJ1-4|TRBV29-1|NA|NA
CSVEDLKGATNEKLFF
TGCAGCGTTGAAGACCTAAAGGGGGCAACTAATGAAAAACTGTTTTTT
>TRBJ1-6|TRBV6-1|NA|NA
CASKAGHWDSPLHF
TGTGCCAGCAAGGCGGGGCACTGGGATTCACCCCTCCACTTT
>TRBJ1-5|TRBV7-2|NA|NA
CASSDRVSNQPQHF
TGTGCCAGCAGCGATAGGGTTAGCAATCAGCCCCAGCATTTT
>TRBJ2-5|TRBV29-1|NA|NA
CSVEDLRGQHSQETQYF
TGCAGCGTTGAAGATCTTCGCGGACAGCATTCCCAAGAGACCCAGTACTTC
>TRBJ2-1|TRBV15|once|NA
CATSRRGSRSYNEQFF
TGTGCCACCAGCAGAAGAGGGAGCAGGTCCTACAATGAGCAGTTCTTC
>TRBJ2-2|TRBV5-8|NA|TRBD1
CASKSHRGPNTGELFF
TGTGCCAGCAAGTCTCACAGGGGGCCGAACACCGGGGAGCTGTTTTTT
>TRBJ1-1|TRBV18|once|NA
CASSPQGLNEAFF
TGTGCCAGCTCACCACAGGGGTTGAATGAAGCTTTCTTT
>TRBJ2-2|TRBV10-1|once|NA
CASSSGFAGELFF
TGCGCCAGCAGTTCAGGGTTTGCCGGGGAGCTGTTTTTT
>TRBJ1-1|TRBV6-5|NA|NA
CASTQDSNTEAFF
TGTGCCAGCACACAGGATTCGAACACTGAAGCTTTCTTT
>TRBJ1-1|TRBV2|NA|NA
CASSAFTEAFF
TGTGCCAGCTCCGCTTTCACTGAAGCTTTCTTT
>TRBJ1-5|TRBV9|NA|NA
CASSAQGSNQPQHF
TGTGCCAGCAGCGCCCAGGGCAGCAATCAGCCCCAGCATTTT
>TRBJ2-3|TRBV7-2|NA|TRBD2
CASSYATSGGRGTDTQYF
TGTGCCAGCAGCTACGCGACTAGCGGGGGTAGGGGCACAGATACGCAGTATTTT
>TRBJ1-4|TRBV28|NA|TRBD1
CASSPLTGVNEKLFF
TGTGCCAGCAGTCCCCTAACAGGGGTTAATGAAAAACTGTTTTTT
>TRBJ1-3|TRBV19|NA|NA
CASSIKSGVRAIYF
TGTGCCAGTAGTATAAAGTCGGGTGTTCGGGCCATATATTTT
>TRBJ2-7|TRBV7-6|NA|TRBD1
CASSPTGSGEQYF
TGTGCCAGCAGCCCGACAGGGTCTGGGGAGCAGTACTTC
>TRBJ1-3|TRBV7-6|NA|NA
CASSLVIGGSGNTIYF
TGTGCCAGCAGCTTAGTTATTGGGGGCTCTGGAAACACCATATATTTT